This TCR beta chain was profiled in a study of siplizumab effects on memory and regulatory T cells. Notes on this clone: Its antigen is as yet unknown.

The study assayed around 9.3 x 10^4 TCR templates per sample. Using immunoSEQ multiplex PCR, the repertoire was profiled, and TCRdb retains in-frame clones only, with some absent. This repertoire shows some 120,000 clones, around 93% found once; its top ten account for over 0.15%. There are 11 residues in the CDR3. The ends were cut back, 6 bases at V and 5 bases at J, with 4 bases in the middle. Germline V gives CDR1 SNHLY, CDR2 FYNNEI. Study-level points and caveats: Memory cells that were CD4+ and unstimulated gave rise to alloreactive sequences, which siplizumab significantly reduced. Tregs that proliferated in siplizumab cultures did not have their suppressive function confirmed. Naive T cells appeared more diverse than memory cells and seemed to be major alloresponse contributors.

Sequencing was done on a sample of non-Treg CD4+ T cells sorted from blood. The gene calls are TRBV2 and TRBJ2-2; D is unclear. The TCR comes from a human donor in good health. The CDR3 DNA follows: TGTGCCAGCAGGGTTACCGGGGAGCTGTTTTTT. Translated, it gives CASRVTGELFF.